This is a list of T cell receptor beta chains from one sample in a study of OX40 agonist ivuxolimab in advanced cancers. The protocol was immunoSEQ multiplex PCR, while the TCRdb copy is restricted to in-frame clones and leaves out a portion. The table has roughly 100,000 clones, around 83% seen once; the top ten hold 1.4% to 1.5%. The sample consisted of CD4+ or CD8+ T cells sorted from blood, taken in a trial of the OX40 agonist ivuxolimab. The source is an adult with an advanced solid tumor such as melanoma, head and neck, liver or kidney cancer. CDR3s include the opening cysteine and the closing phenylalanine or tryptophan. A D gene is named only where the DNA matches it firmly. Some rows have no size entry. The others give once, few or many, or a class for an expanded clone.

v_gene: TRBV7-2; d_gene: NA; j_gene: TRBJ2-2; abundance: NA; CDR3aa: CASRWDRRTGELFF; CDR3nt: TGTGCCAGCCGTTGGGACCGCCGCACCGGGGAGCTGTTTTTT
v_gene: TRBV18; d_gene: NA; j_gene: TRBJ2-1; abundance: NA; CDR3aa: CASSPNLNEQFF; CDR3nt: TGTGCCAGCTCCCCCAACCTCAATGAGCAGTTCTTC
v_gene: TRBV7-9; d_gene: NA; j_gene: TRBJ2-2; abundance: NA; CDR3aa: CASSSHANTGELFF; CDR3nt: TGTGCCAGCAGCTCCCACGCGAACACCGGGGAGCTGTTTTTT
v_gene: TRBV27; d_gene: TRBD1; j_gene: TRBJ2-5; abundance: NA; CDR3aa: CASSDYAGGAETQYF; CDR3nt: TGTGCCAGCAGTGACTACGCAGGGGGCGCAGAGACCCAGTACTTC
v_gene: TRBV5-1; d_gene: NA; j_gene: TRBJ2-7; abundance: NA; CDR3aa: CASKGLVGEQYF; CDR3nt: TGCGCCAGCAAGGGTTTGGTGGGGGAGCAGTACTTC
v_gene: TRBV7-3; d_gene: NA; j_gene: TRBJ2-1; abundance: NA; CDR3aa: CASSLTSGASSYNEQFF; CDR3nt: TGTGCCAGCAGCTTAACGTCGGGGGCTAGCTCCTACAATGAGCAGTTCTTC
v_gene: TRBV9; d_gene: NA; j_gene: TRBJ2-3; abundance: NA; CDR3aa: CASSVASDTQYF; CDR3nt: TGTGCCAGCAGCGTAGCGTCAGATACGCAGTATTTT
v_gene: TRBV11-2; d_gene: NA; j_gene: TRBJ2-3; abundance: few; CDR3aa: CASSLGGSTDTQYF; CDR3nt: TGTGCCAGCAGCTTAGGGGGCAGCACAGATACGCAGTATTTT
v_gene: TRBV7-2; d_gene: NA; j_gene: TRBJ2-4; abundance: NA; CDR3aa: CASSLEGRVAKNIQYF; CDR3nt: TGTGCCAGCAGCTTAGAAGGCAGGGTAGCCAAAAACATTCAGTACTTC
v_gene: TRBV6-1; d_gene: NA; j_gene: TRBJ1-6; abundance: NA; CDR3aa: CASGTVSPLHF; CDR3nt: TGTGCCAGCGGGACGGTGTCACCCCTCCACTTT
v_gene: TRBV2; d_gene: NA; j_gene: TRBJ1-1; abundance: NA; CDR3aa: CASTSGVRGAEAFF; CDR3nt: TGTGCCAGCACCTCGGGGGTGAGGGGCGCTGAAGCTTTCTTT
v_gene: TRBV5-1; d_gene: NA; j_gene: TRBJ1-2; abundance: NA; CDR3aa: CASSLDPSGYGYTF; CDR3nt: TGCGCCAGCAGCTTGGACCCATCCGGGTATGGCTACACCTTC
v_gene: TRBV11-3; d_gene: NA; j_gene: TRBJ2-1; abundance: NA; CDR3aa: CASSLEGRNPYNEQFF; CDR3nt: TGTGCCAGCAGCTTAGAGGGCCGAAATCCGTACAATGAGCAGTTCTTC
v_gene: TRBV7-3; d_gene: NA; j_gene: TRBJ2-2; abundance: once; CDR3aa: CASSSPNTGELFF; CDR3nt: TGTGCCAGCAGCTCGCCGAACACCGGGGAGCTGTTTTTT
v_gene: TRBV7-2; d_gene: TRBD1; j_gene: TRBJ1-6; abundance: NA; CDR3aa: CASSPDRGVSPLHF; CDR3nt: TGTGCCAGCAGCCCGGACAGGGGAGTTTCACCCCTCCACTTT
v_gene: TRBV14; d_gene: TRBD1; j_gene: TRBJ2-1; abundance: NA; CDR3aa: CASRRGQGSYNEQFF; CDR3nt: TGTGCCAGCAGAAGGGGACAGGGTTCCTACAATGAGCAGTTCTTC
v_gene: TRBV28; d_gene: NA; j_gene: TRBJ1-5; abundance: NA; CDR3aa: CASRPGANQPQHF; CDR3nt: TGTGCCAGCAGGCCAGGGGCCAATCAGCCCCAGCATTTT
v_gene: TRBV14; d_gene: NA; j_gene: TRBJ2-7; abundance: NA; CDR3aa: CASSQEPAPSSYEQYF; CDR3nt: TGTGCCAGCAGCCAAGAGCCAGCGCCGAGCTCCTACGAGCAGTACTTC
v_gene: TRBV19; d_gene: NA; j_gene: TRBJ2-1; abundance: NA; CDR3aa: CASSPQTALRSYNEQFF; CDR3nt: TGTGCCAGTAGTCCACAGACGGCTCTGAGGTCCTACAATGAGCAGTTCTTC
v_gene: TRBV6-6; d_gene: NA; j_gene: TRBJ2-4; abundance: once; CDR3aa: CASSGSSAKNIQYF; CDR3nt: TGTGCCAGCAGCGGCAGTTCGGCCAAAAACATTCAGTACTTC
v_gene: TRBV10-3; d_gene: NA; j_gene: TRBJ1-2; abundance: NA; CDR3aa: CAISGDRGGEYGYTF; CDR3nt: TGTGCCATCAGTGGAGATCGTGGCGGAGAGTATGGCTACACCTTC
v_gene: TRBV7-2; d_gene: NA; j_gene: TRBJ1-3; abundance: NA; CDR3aa: CASSLQPGPAGNTIYF; CDR3nt: TGTGCCAGCAGCCTCCAACCCGGGCCCGCTGGAAACACCATATATTTT
v_gene: TRBV18; d_gene: TRBD1; j_gene: TRBJ1-6; abundance: few; CDR3aa: CASSPQDRDYNSPLHF; CDR3nt: TGTGCCAGCTCACCTCAGGACAGGGATTATAATTCACCCCTCCACTTT
v_gene: TRBV7-2; d_gene: TRBD2; j_gene: TRBJ2-5; abundance: NA; CDR3aa: CASSWKRGAEETQYF; CDR3nt: TGTGCCAGCAGCTGGAAGCGGGGGGCAGAAGAGACCCAGTACTTC
v_gene: TRBV18; d_gene: NA; j_gene: TRBJ1-3; abundance: once; CDR3aa: CASSPNPRSPGNTIYF; CDR3nt: TGTGCCAGCTCTCCAAATCCCCGGAGCCCTGGAAACACCATATATTTT
v_gene: TRBV30; d_gene: NA; j_gene: TRBJ2-6; abundance: NA; CDR3aa: CAWSHGSSGANVLTF; CDR3nt: TGTGCCTGGAGTCACGGGAGCTCTGGGGCCAACGTCCTGACTTTC
v_gene: TRBV28; d_gene: NA; j_gene: TRBJ2-7; abundance: NA; CDR3aa: CASRTPAADQGIDEQYF; CDR3nt: TGTGCCAGCAGGACACCCGCAGCCGACCAGGGTATCGACGAGCAGTACTTC